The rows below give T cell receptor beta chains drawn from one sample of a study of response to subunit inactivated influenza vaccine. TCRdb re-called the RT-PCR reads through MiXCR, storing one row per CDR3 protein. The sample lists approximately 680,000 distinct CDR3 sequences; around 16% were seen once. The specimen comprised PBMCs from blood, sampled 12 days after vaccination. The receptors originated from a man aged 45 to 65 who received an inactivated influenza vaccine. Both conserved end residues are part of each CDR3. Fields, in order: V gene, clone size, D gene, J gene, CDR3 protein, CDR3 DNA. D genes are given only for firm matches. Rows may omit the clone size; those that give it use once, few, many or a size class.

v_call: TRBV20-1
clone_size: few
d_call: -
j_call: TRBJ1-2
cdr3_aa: CSARLQAGFYGYTF
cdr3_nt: TGCAGTGCTAGATTGCAGGCCGGATTTTATGGCTACACCTTC

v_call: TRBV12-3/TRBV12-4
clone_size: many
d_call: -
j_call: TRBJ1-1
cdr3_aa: CASTLEGDRGEAFF
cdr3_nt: TGTGCCAGCACCCTCGAGGGAGATCGTGGTGAAGCTTTCTTT

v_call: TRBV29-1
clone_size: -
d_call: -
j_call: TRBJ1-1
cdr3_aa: CSARTNTEAFF
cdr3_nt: TGCAGCGCTCGGACGAACACTGAAGCTTTCTTT

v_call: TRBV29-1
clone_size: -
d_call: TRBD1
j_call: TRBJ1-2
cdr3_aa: CSAGTGMYGYTF
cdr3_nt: TGCAGCGCCGGGACAGGGATGTATGGCTACACCTTC

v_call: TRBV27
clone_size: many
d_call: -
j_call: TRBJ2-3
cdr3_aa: CASSFLNSITDTQYF
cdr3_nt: TGTGCCAGCAGTTTTCTTAATAGTATCACAGATACGCAGTATTTT

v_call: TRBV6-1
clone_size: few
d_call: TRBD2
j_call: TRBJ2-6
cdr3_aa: CASRGTSGGSLRANVLTF
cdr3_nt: TGTGCCAGCAGGGGGACTAGCGGGGGCTCATTGAGGGCCAACGTCCTGACTTTC

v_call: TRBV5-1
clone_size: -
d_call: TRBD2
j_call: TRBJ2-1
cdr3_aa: CASSLAYASGGPNEQFF
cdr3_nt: TGCGCCAGCAGCTTGGCCTACGCTAGCGGGGGGCCCAATGAGCAGTTCTTC

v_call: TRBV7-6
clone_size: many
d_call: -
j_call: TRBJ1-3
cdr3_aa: CASSVFPGNTIYF
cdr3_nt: TGTGCCAGCAGCGTCTTTCCTGGAAACACCATATATTTT

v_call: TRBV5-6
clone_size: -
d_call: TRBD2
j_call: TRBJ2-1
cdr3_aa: CASSLGGGAFGEQFF
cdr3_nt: TGTGCCAGCAGCTTGGGCGGGGGGGCCTTCGGTGAGCAGTTCTTC

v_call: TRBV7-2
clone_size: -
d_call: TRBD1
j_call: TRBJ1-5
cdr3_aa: CASSFRLTGGNQPQHF
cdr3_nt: TGTGCCAGCAGCTTTAGGCTTACAGGGGGCAATCAGCCCCAGCATTTT

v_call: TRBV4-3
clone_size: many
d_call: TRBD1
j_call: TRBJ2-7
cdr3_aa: CASSQEYWDSSYEQYF
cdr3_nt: TGCGCCAGCAGCCAAGAATACTGGGACAGCTCCTACGAGCAGTACTTC

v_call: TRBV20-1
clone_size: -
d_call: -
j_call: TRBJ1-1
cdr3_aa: CSASRQALNTEAFF
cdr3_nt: TGCAGTGCTAGCAGACAGGCGTTGAACACTGAAGCTTTCTTT

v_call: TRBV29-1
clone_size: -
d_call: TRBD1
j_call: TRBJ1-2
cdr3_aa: CSTAGTGGLYTF
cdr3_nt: TGCAGCACGGCCGGGACAGGGGGCCTCTACACCTTC

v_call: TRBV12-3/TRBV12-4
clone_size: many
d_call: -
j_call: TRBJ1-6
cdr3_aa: CASSLLNSPLHF
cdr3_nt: TGTGCCAGCAGTTTACTTAATTCACCCCTCCACTTT

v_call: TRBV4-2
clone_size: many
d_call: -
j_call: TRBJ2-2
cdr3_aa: CASSQHTNTGELFF
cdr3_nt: TGTGCCAGCAGCCAGCACACGAACACCGGGGAGCTGTTTTTT

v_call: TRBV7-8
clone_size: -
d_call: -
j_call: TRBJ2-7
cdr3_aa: CASSPTGPTLAYEQYF
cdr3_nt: TGTGCCAGCAGCCCGACGGGCCCTACTTTAGCCTACGAGCAGTACTTC

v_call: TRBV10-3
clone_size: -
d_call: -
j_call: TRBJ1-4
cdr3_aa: CAISESPTNEKLFF
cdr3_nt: TGTGCCATCAGTGAAAGTCCAACTAATGAAAAACTGTTTTTT

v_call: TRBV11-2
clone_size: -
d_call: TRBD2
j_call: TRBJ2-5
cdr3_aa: CASSLGGLGPETQYF
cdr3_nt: TGTGCCAGCAGCTTGGGGGGACTAGGGCCAGAGACCCAGTACTTC

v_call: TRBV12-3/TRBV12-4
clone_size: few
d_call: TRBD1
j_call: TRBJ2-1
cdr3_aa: CASSLRRQGAFEQFF
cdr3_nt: TGTGCCAGCAGTTTAAGGAGACAGGGGGCTTTTGAGCAGTTCTTC

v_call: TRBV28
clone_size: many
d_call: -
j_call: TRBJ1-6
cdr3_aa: CAGNGHNSPLHF
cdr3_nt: TGTGCCGGCAACGGCCATAATTCACCCCTCCACTTT

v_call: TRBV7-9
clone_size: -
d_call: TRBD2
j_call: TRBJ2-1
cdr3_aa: CASSLAGGFLYNEQFF
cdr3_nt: TGTGCCAGCAGCCTGGCGGGGGGCTTTCTCTACAATGAGCAGTTCTTC

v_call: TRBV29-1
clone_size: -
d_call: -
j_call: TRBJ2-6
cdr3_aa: CSVDEAGANVLTF
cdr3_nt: TGCAGCGTTGATGAGGCTGGGGCCAACGTCCTGACTTTC

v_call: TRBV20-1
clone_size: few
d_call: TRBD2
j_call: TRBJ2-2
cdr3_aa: CSARGSSAGGHTGELFF
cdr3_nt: TGCAGTGCTAGGGGCTCTTCCGCGGGGGGGCACACCGGGGAGCTGTTTTTT

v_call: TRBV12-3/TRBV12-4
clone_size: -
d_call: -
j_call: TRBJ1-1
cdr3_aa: CASRLTGFGTEAFF
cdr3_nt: TGTGCCAGCAGGTTAACAGGGTTCGGCACTGAAGCTTTCTTT

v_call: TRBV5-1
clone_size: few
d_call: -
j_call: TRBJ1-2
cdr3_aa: CASSLAQGHGNYGYTF
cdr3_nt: TGCGCCAGCAGCTTGGCTCAGGGGCACGGTAACTATGGCTACACCTTC

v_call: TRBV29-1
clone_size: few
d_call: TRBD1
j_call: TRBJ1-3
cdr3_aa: CSVGGTARGNTIYF
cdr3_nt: TGCAGCGTTGGTGGGACAGCAAGGGGAAACACCATATATTTT

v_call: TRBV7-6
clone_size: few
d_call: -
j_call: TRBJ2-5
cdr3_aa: CASSPMGQGLQETQYF
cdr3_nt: TGTGCCAGCAGCCCCATGGGGCAGGGACTTCAAGAGACCCAGTACTTC

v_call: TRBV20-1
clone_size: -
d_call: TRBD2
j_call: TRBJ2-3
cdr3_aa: CSARSSSGITDTQYF
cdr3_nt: TGCAGTGCTAGATCATCTAGCGGGATAACAGATACGCAGTATTTT

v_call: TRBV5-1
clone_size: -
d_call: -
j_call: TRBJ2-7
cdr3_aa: CASSLVRGAGSSYEQYF
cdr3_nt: TGCGCCAGCAGCTTGGTACGCGGGGCAGGATCCTCCTACGAGCAGTACTTC

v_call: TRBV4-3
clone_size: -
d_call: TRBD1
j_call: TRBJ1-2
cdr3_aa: CASSQGPGQGYGYTF
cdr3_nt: TGCGCCAGCAGCCAAGGACCGGGACAGGGCTATGGCTACACCTTC

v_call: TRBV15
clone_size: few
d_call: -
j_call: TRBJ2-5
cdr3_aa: CATSTVGGGETQYF
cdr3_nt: TGTGCCACCAGCACCGTAGGGGGGGGGGAGACCCAGTACTTC

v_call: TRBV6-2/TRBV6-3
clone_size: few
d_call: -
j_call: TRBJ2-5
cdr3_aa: CASSLPRSAQETQYF
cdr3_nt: TGTGCCAGCAGTTTACCCCGTTCAGCTCAAGAGACCCAGTACTTC

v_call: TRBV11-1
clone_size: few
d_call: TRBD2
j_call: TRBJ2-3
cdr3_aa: CASSPYVAGGGRADTQYF
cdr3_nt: TGTGCCAGCAGCCCGTACGTAGCGGGGGGCGGTCGTGCAGATACGCAGTATTTT

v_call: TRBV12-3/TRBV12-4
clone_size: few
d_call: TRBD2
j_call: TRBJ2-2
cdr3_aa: CASSSRGGQWELFF
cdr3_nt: TGTGCCAGCAGTTCCCGCGGGGGGCAATGGGAGCTGTTTTTT

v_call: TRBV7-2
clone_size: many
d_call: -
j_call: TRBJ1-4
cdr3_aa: CASSLQGSGEKLFF
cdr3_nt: TGTGCCAGCAGCTTACAGGGTTCTGGCGAAAAACTGTTTTTT

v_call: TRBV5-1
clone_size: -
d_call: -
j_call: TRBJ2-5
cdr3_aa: CASSLEGAGETQYF
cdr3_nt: TGCGCCAGCAGCTTGGAAGGGGCGGGAGAGACCCAGTACTTC

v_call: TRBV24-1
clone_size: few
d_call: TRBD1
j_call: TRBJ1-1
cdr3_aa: CATSDTGGTEAFF
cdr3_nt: TGTGCCACCAGTGATACAGGGGGCACTGAAGCTTTCTTT

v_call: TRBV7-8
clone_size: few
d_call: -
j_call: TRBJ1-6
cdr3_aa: CASSLRETHNSPLHF
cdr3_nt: TGTGCCAGCAGCCTCCGGGAGACTCATAATTCACCCCTCCACTTT

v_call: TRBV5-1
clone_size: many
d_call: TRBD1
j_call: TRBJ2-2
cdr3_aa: CASSSMTGGHTGELFF
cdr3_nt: TGCGCCAGCAGCTCGATGACAGGGGGCCACACCGGGGAGCTGTTTTTT

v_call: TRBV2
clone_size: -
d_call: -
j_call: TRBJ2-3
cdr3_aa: CASSEARSTDTQYF
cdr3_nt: TGTGCCAGCAGTGAAGCTAGGAGTACAGATACGCAGTATTTT

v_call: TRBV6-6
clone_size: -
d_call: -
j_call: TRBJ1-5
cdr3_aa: CASSRVNTQPQHF
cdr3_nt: TGTGCCAGCAGTAGGGTCAATACTCAGCCCCAGCATTTT

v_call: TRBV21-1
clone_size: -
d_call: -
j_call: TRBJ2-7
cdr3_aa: CASSKNRAGIYEQYF
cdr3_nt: TGTGCCAGCAGCAAAAACCGAGCGGGGATATACGAGCAGTACTTC

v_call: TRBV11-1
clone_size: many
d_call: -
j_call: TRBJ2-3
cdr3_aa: CASSRIQTGPSSTDTQYF
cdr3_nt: TGTGCCAGCAGCAGAATCCAGACAGGACCCTCTAGCACAGATACGCAGTATTTT

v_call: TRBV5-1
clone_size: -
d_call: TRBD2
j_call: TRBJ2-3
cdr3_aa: CASTLAGERTDTQYF
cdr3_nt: TGCGCCAGCACCTTAGCGGGAGAAAGGACAGATACGCAGTATTTT

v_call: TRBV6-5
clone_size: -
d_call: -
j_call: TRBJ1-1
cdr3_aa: CASSYPGLGTEAFF
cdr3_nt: TGTGCCAGCAGTTACCCCGGTTTGGGCACTGAAGCTTTCTTT

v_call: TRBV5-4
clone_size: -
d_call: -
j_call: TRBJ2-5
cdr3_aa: CATGGQGNSQETQYF
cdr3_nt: TGTGCCACCGGGGGACAAGGGAATTCTCAAGAGACCCAGTACTTC

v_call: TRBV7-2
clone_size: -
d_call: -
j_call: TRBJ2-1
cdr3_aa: CASSKSRFGYNEQFF
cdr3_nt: TGTGCCAGCAGCAAAAGCCGTTTCGGGTACAATGAGCAGTTCTTC

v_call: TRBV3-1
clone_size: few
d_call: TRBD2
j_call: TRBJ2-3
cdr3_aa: CASSQDQAGAGSDTQYF
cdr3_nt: TGTGCCAGCAGCCAAGATCAAGCGGGAGCCGGATCAGATACGCAGTATTTT

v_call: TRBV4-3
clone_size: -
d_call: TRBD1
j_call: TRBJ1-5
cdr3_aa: CASSRDRAVQPQHF
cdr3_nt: TGCGCCAGCAGCCGGGACAGGGCGGTTCAGCCCCAGCATTTT

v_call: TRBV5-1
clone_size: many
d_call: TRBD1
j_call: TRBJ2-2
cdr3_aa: CASSMTGGTGELFF
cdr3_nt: TGCGCCAGCAGCATGACAGGGGGCACCGGGGAGCTGTTTTTT

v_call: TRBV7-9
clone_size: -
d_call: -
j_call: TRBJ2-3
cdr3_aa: CASSRPRDTDTQYF
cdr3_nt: TGTGCCAGCAGCCGTCCCAGGGACACAGATACGCAGTATTTT

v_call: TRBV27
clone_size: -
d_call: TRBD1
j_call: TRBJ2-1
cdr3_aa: CASSDGDRYNEQFF
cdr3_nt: TGTGCCAGCAGTGATGGGGACAGATACAATGAGCAGTTCTTC